The entry below gives a single T cell receptor (beta chain) sequence along with its context. What it binds is unknown. This sample is part of a study of cytomegalovirus exposure and HLA in healthy donors. Points from the study as a whole: CMV antigen specificity was confirmed in vitro for three CMV-associated chains. Several of the most significant clusters were apparently associated with common viral pathogens in a later analysis.

PCR amplification relied on 60 Vbeta primers (plus 13 Jbeta primers). Assay used: immunoSEQ multiplex PCR; TCRdb lists only in-frame clones, some missing. This sample has about 63,000 clones, with roughly 67% found just once. The V and J ends lost 7 bases and 6 bases, in that order; junction bases with no gene match: 7. This CDR3 region has 13 residues. Germline V gene data show CDR1 as ENHRY and CDR2 as SYGVKD. The sequence was obtained from a man aged 50-59 years in good health and CMV-seronegative. This chain uses TRBV10-3 with TRBJ2-5; 8 bases are a match to TRBD1. The source material was PBMCs. The CDR3 here is CAINQDREQTQYF. The CDR3 DNA reads TGTGCCATCAATCAGGACAGGGAGCAGACCCAGTACTTC.